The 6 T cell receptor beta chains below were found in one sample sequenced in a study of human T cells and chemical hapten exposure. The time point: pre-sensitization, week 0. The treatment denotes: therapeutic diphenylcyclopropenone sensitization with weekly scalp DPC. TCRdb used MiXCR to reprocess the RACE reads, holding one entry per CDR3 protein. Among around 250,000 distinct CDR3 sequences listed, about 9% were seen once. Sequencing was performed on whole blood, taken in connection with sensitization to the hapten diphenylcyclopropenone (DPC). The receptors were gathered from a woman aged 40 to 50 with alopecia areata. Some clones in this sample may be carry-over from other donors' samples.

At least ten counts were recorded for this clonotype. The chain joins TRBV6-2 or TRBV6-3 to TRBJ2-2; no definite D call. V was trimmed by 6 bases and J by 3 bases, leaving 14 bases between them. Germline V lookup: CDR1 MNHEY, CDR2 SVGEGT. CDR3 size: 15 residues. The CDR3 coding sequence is TGTGCCAGCAGGAGGCGTTCAACTTACACCGGGGAGCTGTTTTTT. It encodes CASRRRSTYTGELFF.

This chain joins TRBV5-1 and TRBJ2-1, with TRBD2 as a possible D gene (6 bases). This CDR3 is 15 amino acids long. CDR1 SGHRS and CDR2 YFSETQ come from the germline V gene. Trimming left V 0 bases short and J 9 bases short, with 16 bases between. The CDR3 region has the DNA TGCGCCAGCAGCTTGGCGGGGGACCAAGGTGTTGAGCAGTTCTTC. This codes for CASSLAGDQGVEQFF.

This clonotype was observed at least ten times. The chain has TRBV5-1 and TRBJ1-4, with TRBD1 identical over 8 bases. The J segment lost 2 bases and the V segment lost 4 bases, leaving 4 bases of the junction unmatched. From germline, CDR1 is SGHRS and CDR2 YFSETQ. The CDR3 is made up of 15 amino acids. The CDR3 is CASSRGQGTNEKLFF. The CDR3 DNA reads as TGCGCCAGCAGCCGTGGACAGGGCACTAATGAAAAACTGTTTTTT.

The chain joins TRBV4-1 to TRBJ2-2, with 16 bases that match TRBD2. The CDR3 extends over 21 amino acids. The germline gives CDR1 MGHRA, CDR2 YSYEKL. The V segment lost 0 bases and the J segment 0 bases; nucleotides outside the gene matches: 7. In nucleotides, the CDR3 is TGCGCCAGCAGCCAAGATCCGGGACTAGCGGGAGGGCCTTCGAACACCGGGGAGCTGTTTTTT. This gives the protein CASSQDPGLAGGPSNTGELFF.

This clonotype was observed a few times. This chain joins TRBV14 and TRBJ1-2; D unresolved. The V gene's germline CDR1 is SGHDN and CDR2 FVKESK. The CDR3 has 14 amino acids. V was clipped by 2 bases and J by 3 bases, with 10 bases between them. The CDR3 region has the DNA TGTGCCAGCAGCCAAAACATGGATCACTATGGCTACACCTTC. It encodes CASSQNMDHYGYTF.

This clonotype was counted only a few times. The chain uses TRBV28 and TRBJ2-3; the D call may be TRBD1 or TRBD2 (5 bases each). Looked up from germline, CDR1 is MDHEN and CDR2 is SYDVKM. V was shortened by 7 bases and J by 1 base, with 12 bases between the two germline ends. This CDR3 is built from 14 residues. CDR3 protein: CASTDPGRTDTQYF. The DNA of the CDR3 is TGTGCCAGCACTGACCCGGGGCGCACAGATACGCAGTATTTT.